One sample yielded the 15 T cell receptor beta chains listed below, sequenced in a study of OX40 agonist ivuxolimab in advanced cancers. This table comes from immunoSEQ multiplex PCR, and its TCRdb copy is limited to in-frame clones, with some not included. The sample contains 50,000 to 55,000 clones, 75% to 90% of which appear only once. The source material was CD4+ or CD8+ T cells sorted from blood, sampled in a trial of the OX40 agonist ivuxolimab. These receptors originate from an adult with an advanced solid tumor such as melanoma, head and neck, liver or kidney cancer.

The V and J genes are TRBV28 and TRBJ1-2; 9 nucleotides match TRBD1. CDR1 is MDHEN and CDR2 is SYDVKM in the germline V gene. CDR3 length equals 14 residues. V lost 8 bases to trimming and J lost 4 bases; unmatched junction nucleotides: 8. Here the CDR3 reads CASLEGQGIYGYTF. In DNA, the CDR3 is TGTGCCAGCCTCGAAGGACAGGGGATCTATGGCTACACCTTC.

The chain carries TRBV19 and TRBJ2-5; D gene unclear. The V end was cut by 7 bases, the J end by 1 base, with 10 bases between. The CDR3 has 13 amino acids. Germline CDR1 and CDR2: LNHDA and SQIVND (reference sequence). The CDR3 nucleotides are TGTGCCAGTAATGGGCTGGGCCAAGAGACCCAGTACTTC. This sequence encodes CASNGLGQETQYF. Complete variable domain (other parts from reference TRBV19 and TRBJ2-5): DGGITQSPKYLFRKEGQNVTLSCEQNLNHDAMYWYRQDPGQGLRLIYYSQIVNDFQKGDIAEGYSVSREKKESFPLTVTSAQKNPTAFYLCASNGLGQETQYFGPGTRLLVL.

This clone showed up just once. The V call is TRBV19, the J call TRBJ1-4, with D uncertain. This CDR3 is built from 15 residues. The germline V and J ends were trimmed by 4 bases and 2 bases, with 11 bases remaining between them. Germline CDR1 LNHDA, CDR2 SQIVND (reference sequence). CDR3 amino acids: CASSTLGSTNEKLFF. Here the CDR3 DNA reads TGTGCCAGTAGTACTCTAGGGTCCACTAATGAAAAACTGTTTTTT.

This clone was detected once. The V gene is TRBV5-1, the J gene TRBJ1-4, with D possibly matching TRBD1 (6 bases). The CDR3 extends over 13 amino acids. Germline CDR1 and CDR2: SGHRS and YFSETQ. Trimming cost V 4 bases and J 8 bases, with 12 bases left between them. The CDR3 loop reads CASSGGQGEKLFF. In nucleotides, the CDR3 is TGCGCCAGCAGCGGGGGGCAAGGGGAAAAACTGTTTTTT.

V gene TRBV7-9 combines with J gene TRBJ1-1; D call uncertain. Germline V lookup: CDR1 SEHNR, CDR2 FQNEAQ (reference sequence). The CDR3 loop spans 12 amino acids. Trimming cost V 1 base and J 9 bases, with 9 bases left between them. In DNA, the CDR3 is TGTGCCAGCAGCTTAGTTTCCAGTCAAGCTTTCTTT. Translated, it gives CASSLVSSQAFF. Combining the CDR3 with reference TRBV7-9 and TRBJ1-1 gives the whole variable domain DTGVSQNPRHKITKRGQNVTFRCDPISEHNRLYWYRQTLGQGPEFLTYFQNEAQLEKSRLLSDRFSAERPKGSFSTLEIQRTEQGDSAMYLCASSLVSSQAFFGQGTRLTVV.

The gene calls are TRBV2 and TRBJ1-2; maybe TRBD1 (5 bases). The CDR3 is 14 residues long. Trimming removed 2 bases from V and 4 bases from J, with 11 bases in between. CDR1 SNHLY and CDR2 FYNNEI come from the germline V gene. For the CDR3, the DNA is TGTGCCAGCAGTGAATTAGGGCAGGGCTATGGCTACACCTTC. Amino acids: CASSELGQGYGYTF.

The chain employs TRBV4-1 and TRBJ2-1, with TRBD2 as a possible D gene (6 bases). Trimming removed 8 bases at V and 7 bases at J, with 15 bases between. CDR1 and CDR2 from the germline V gene are MGHRA and YSYEKL. The CDR3 consists of 13 residues. The CDR3 DNA sequence: TGCGCCAGCGGGCAAGAAGGAGGGAATGAGCAGTTCTTC. Protein product: CASGQEGGNEQFF.

The count of this clone is one. V gene TRBV14 combines with J gene TRBJ2-3; TRBD2 matches at 7 bases. The V segment lost 3 bases and the J segment 4 bases; nucleotides outside the gene matches: 10. CDR1 and CDR2 (germline): SGHDN, FVKESK. The CDR3 totals 16 residues. Written as DNA, the CDR3 is TGTGCCAGCAGCCAGCTGGGCGGGAGACTGGCAGATACGCAGTATTTT. This encodes CASSQLGGRLADTQYF.

V is TRBV7-9 and J is TRBJ1-3, with D tentatively TRBD1 (6 bases). Germline assignment: CDR1 SEHNR and CDR2 FQNEAQ (reference sequence). The CDR3 extends over 16 amino acids. Trimming shortened V by 4 bases and J by 3 bases, and 16 bases separated the two germline ends. This chain's CDR3 is CASSSSTGLDGNTIYF. For the CDR3, the DNA is TGTGCCAGCAGCTCATCAACAGGGCTGGATGGAAACACCATATATTTT.

This clone turned up a few times. In DNA, the CDR3 is TGTGCCTGGTCCCCAGGGATGGATCAGCCCCAGCATTTT. The encoded protein is CAWSPGMDQPQHF. The chain links TRBV30 to TRBJ1-5; D is perhaps TRBD1 (5 bases). The CDR3 covers 13 residues. Germline V CDR1 and CDR2: GTSNPN, SVGIG (reference sequence). V lost 5 bases to trimming and J lost 5 bases, with 13 bases between them.

This clone occurred once. The V gene is TRBV10-2, the J gene TRBJ2-1; 14 nucleotides match TRBD2. Trimming removed 5 bases from V and 9 bases from J; junction bases left unmatched: 9. The CDR3 covers 16 residues. Germline-derived CDR1 and CDR2 are WSHSY and SAAADI. This CDR3 is CASSPPGTSGSTEQFF. The CDR3 coding sequence is TGCGCCAGCAGTCCCCCCGGGACTAGCGGGAGCACTGAGCAGTTCTTC.

The chain has TRBV23-1 and TRBJ1-5; D is possibly TRBD1 (5 bases). TRBV23-1 has ORF status, its function being uncertain. V gave up 7 bases and J gave up 4 bases, with 14 bases separating them. The CDR3 has 14 amino acids. CDR3 in DNA: TGCGCCAGCACTAGGACACTCTCAAATCAGCCCCAGCATTTT. Residues: CASTRTLSNQPQHF.

This chain uses TRBV19 with TRBJ1-1; D is perhaps TRBD1 (5 bases). The CDR3 spans 15 residues. V lost 5 bases to trimming and J lost 7 bases, with 20 bases between them. Germline V lookup: CDR1 LNHDA, CDR2 SQIVND (reference sequence). The CDR3, as DNA: TGTGCCAGTAGTCTGATCACGGGGGTTCGGGGTGAAGCTTTCTTT. Its translation: CASSLITGVRGEAFF.

The rearrangement joins TRBV11-2 to TRBJ1-3; 8 bases fit TRBD1. Germline lookup yields CDR1 SGHAT and CDR2 FQNNGV. The CDR3 is 14 amino acids. V shed 7 bases, J shed 5 bases, and the junction held 7 bases outside the gene matches. The CDR3 loop is CASNFGQGRNTIYF. The CDR3 DNA reads as TGTGCCAGCAACTTCGGACAGGGCCGAAACACCATATATTTT. Variable domain in full (rest from reference TRBV11-2 and TRBJ1-3): EAGVAQSPRYKIIEKRQSVAFWCNPISGHATLYWYQQILGQGPKLLIQFQNNGVVDDSQLPKDRFSAERLKGVDSTLKIQPAKLEDSAVYLCASNFGQGRNTIYFGEGSWLTVV.

Remarks on this clone: This CDR3 is also generated by other DNA sequences in the sample. CDR3 nucleotides: TGTGCCAGCAGCTTAGGCAGGGGTGGAGAGACCCAGTACTTC. As protein: CASSLGRGGETQYF. The chain has TRBV11-2 and TRBJ2-5; TRBD1 might be the D (6 bases). The CDR3 length is 14 residues. Germline V gene lookup returns CDR1 SGHAT and CDR2 FQNNGV. The germline V and J ends were trimmed by 1 base and 4 bases, with 10 bases remaining between them. Drawing the rest from reference TRBV11-2 and TRBJ2-5, the complete variable domain is EAGVAQSPRYKIIEKRQSVAFWCNPISGHATLYWYQQILGQGPKLLIQFQNNGVVDDSQLPKDRFSAERLKGVDSTLKIQPAKLEDSAVYLCASSLGRGGETQYFGPGTRLLVL.